This T cell receptor beta chain comes out of a study of Tregs in tolerant kidney transplant recipients (dated by TCRdb to the late 2010s). About the full investigation: The study used TCRbeta sequencing to identify donor-specific regulatory T cells before combined kidney and bone marrow transplantation, then tracked those cells after transplant. TCRbeta repertoire sequencing was used in a few healthy controls to compare several methods for expanding Tregs specific for an allogeneic donor.

Thawed PBMCs were FACS-sorted into unstimulated Tregs (CD4+CD25+CD127-), CD4+ non-Tregs (CD4+CD25-), CD4 cells and CD8 cells. Prior to Treg sorting, thawed PBMCs were rested overnight at 37 degrees C with 200 IU/ml IL-2. Healthy control blood was obtained either as purchased buffy coats or from healthy volunteers. Healthy control blood was processed by Ficoll density gradient to PBMCs and cryopreserved; patient PBMCs were collected before and after transplant. Of note for this clone: Its antigen is currently not known. No qualities accompany the bases; no much larger clone lies one base away.

Trimming removed 7 bases from V and 6 bases from J; the gene matches leave 13 bases unexplained. The CDR3 has 15 amino acids, counting the end cysteine and phenylalanine. Just the 45-base CDR3 DNA is kept, in frame starting at base 1. The germline V gene supplies CDR1 SGHRS and CDR2 YFSETQ. The paper's findings and limits, for the study overall: Biological reproducibility was not examined directly, but technical replication error appeared to be minimal. Expanding Tregs with activated donor B cells appeared to identify the most biologically relevant and donor-specific TCRbeta repertoire. The study was limited by small patient numbers, and the findings need validation in larger populations and under other immunosuppression protocols.

For TCRbeta CDR3 sequencing, genomic DNA was extracted from sorted cells using the QIAGEN DNeasy Blood and Tissue Kit. Through immunoSEQ, high-throughput TCRbeta CDR3 sequencing was done commercially, including PCR amplification with internal controls and bias correction. The published analysis was carried out like this. Unique productive TCRbeta sequences were defined by CDR3 nucleotide sequence where primers matched, and otherwise by CDR3 amino acid sequence together with Vbeta and Jbeta genes. To correct for sorting error, sequences found in more than one sorted population at a frequency ratio of 2:1 or less were discarded, and the remaining shared sequences were assigned to the population with the higher frequency. A sequence counted as donor-reactive if, in CFSE-low cells, the sequence had a frequency of at least 0.01% and was expanded at least 5-fold compared with unstimulated cells. Repertoire divergence was quantified by Jensen-Shannon divergence calculated from the top 100 TCRbeta sequences ranked by frequency. For any sample with multiple sequencing runs, sorting error was corrected in each run separately before the runs were pooled. TCRdb carries this immuneACCESS record with in-frame sequences only. Its versions omit some clonotypes, under half of them owing to an unresolved V gene in the studies checked, with the rest unexplained. Clonal size and the V and J genes are those of that table, whereas D and trimming came from the DNA. For this sample the table gives around 19,000 clones, of which approximately 80% were detected only once. Less than 2.5% of the sample comes from the top ten.

The chain links TRBV5-1 with TRBJ2-1; TRBD2 aligns with 7 central bases. The receptor was isolated from a human donor in good health. The sample consisted of Tregs from blood. CDR3 sequence: CASSFGGGTSNEQFF. The DNA sequence reads TGCGCCAGCTCCTTCGGCGGGGGAACCAGCAATGAGCAGTTCTTC.